The 6 T cell receptor beta chains below were found in one sample sequenced in a study of graft-versus-host responses after intestinal transplantation. The assay was immunoSEQ multiplex PCR, and TCRdb's table has in-frame clones only and misses some. The table records nearly 110,000 clones, roughly 87% of them present only once. These receptors' targets are unknown. Sequenced here: unstimulated CD4+ T cells sorted from spleen or lymph node cells, sampled before transplant. The source is a human donor who was the organ donor for an intestinal transplant.

This chain joins TRBV5-1 and TRBJ2-7, with TRBD2 matching 10 bases. Germline V lookup: CDR1 SGHRS, CDR2 YFSETQ. The CDR3 runs to 18 residues. Trimming took 1 base from V and 4 from J; bases not matched to a gene: 14. CDR3 in amino acids: CASSLLSSGSSYGYEQYF. CDR3 nucleotides: TGCGCCAGCAGCTTGTTGTCTAGCGGGAGTTCCTACGGGTACGAGCAGTACTTC.

V usage is TRBV4-1 and J usage is TRBJ2-2, with TRBD2 identical over 8 bases. The J segment lost 9 bases and the V segment lost 3 bases, leaving 15 bases of the junction unmatched. CDR3 size: 17 residues. Germline lookup yields CDR1 MGHRA and CDR2 YSYEKL. CDR3: CASSHRTGGGPTRELFF. The CDR3 DNA reads TGCGCCAGCAGCCACCGAACGGGGGGGGGCCCCACGAGGGAGCTGTTTTTT.

Of note for this clone: This specimen includes other DNA sequences encoding the same CDR3. V usage is TRBV18 and J usage is TRBJ2-1, with 7 bases lining up with TRBD2. J was trimmed by 9 bases and V by 0 bases; bases with no gene match: 8. CDR3 length: 15 amino acids. CDR1 is KGHSH, CDR2 LQKENI, per germline. In DNA form, the CDR3 reads TGTGCCAGCTCACCACCCCGACTCGCGGGGGTTGAGCAGTTCTTC. Protein: CASSPPRLAGVEQFF.

V and J are TRBV27 and TRBJ1-4; no firm D call. V lost 4 bases and J 0 bases, leaving 18 bases between the germline ends. Germline CDR1 MNHEY, CDR2 SMNVEV (reference sequence). This CDR3 has 18 residues. The DNA of the CDR3 is TGTGCCAGCAGTTGGGTGGAAGCAAGCGCTTCAACTAATGAAAAACTGTTTTTT. Amino acids: CASSWVEASASTNEKLFF.

The chain combines TRBV5-1 with TRBJ1-3, with 7 positions matching TRBD1. The CDR3 spans 15 residues. The junction had 10 bases not matched to a gene; V was cut back by 4 bases and J by 6 bases. Germline lookup yields CDR1 SGHRS and CDR2 YFSETQ. CDR3 sequence: CASSPDDRVLNTIYF. CDR3 DNA sequence: TGCGCCAGCAGCCCCGACGACAGGGTCCTAAACACCATATATTTT.

The chain has TRBV7-2 and TRBJ1-1; D is unclear. V lost 0 bases and J lost 7, with 9 bases in between. Per the germline V gene, CDR1 is SGHTA and CDR2 is FQGNSA. The CDR3 extends over 13 amino acids. The CDR3 protein is CASSLAAADEAFF. CDR3 nucleotide sequence: TGTGCCAGCAGCTTAGCGGCAGCTGATGAAGCTTTCTTT.